These 15 T cell receptor beta chains were all obtained from the same sample, sequenced in a study of blood T cell repertoires in COVID-19. Sequencing was performed with immunoSEQ multiplex PCR; in TCRdb, only in-frame clones are kept and a portion is missing. This sample has 200,000 or so clones; around 86% occur once, and the top ten carry around 3.1%. Material for sequencing was peripheral blood. These receptors all come from a man in his sixties with acute or convalescent COVID-19.

This sequence joins TRBV5-8 and TRBJ1-5; tentatively, D is TRBD1 (5 bases). The CDR3 covers 13 residues. V dropped 3 bases and J dropped 6 bases, with 10 bases sitting between them. CDR1 is SGHTS, CDR2 YDEGEE, per germline. CDR3 coding DNA: TGTGCCAGCAGCTCCTGGAGGGGTCAGCCCCAGCATTTT. Its translation is CASSSWRGQPQHF.

V is TRBV7-3 and J is TRBJ2-1, with 7 positions matching TRBD1. The CDR3 has 16 amino acids. After removal of 1 base from V and 6 bases from J, the junction contained 9 bases not matched to a gene. The germline CDR1 and CDR2 sequences are SGHTA and FQGTGA. The CDR3 is CASSLNTGVGGNEQFF. In DNA, the CDR3 is TGTGCCAGCAGCTTAAACACAGGGGTCGGTGGCAATGAGCAGTTCTTC.

The chain recombines TRBV3-1 (or the pseudogene TRBV3-2) with TRBJ1-4; possible D gene TRBD1, 6 bases. V was clipped by 1 base and J by 3 bases, with 18 bases between them. Germline lookup yields CDR1 LGHDT and CDR2 YNNKEL (reference sequence). This CDR3 is 18 amino acids long. The CDR3: CASSQVRGRRQANEKLFF. The CDR3 DNA is TGTGCCAGCAGCCAAGTAAGGGGGAGAAGACAGGCTAATGAAAAACTGTTTTTT.

The chain is built from TRBV5-4 and TRBJ1-2, with D hard to call. Germline V lookup: CDR1 SGHNT, CDR2 YYREEE (reference sequence). This CDR3 is built from 13 residues. The V and J ends lost 1 base and 6 bases respectively, with 10 bases between them. In DNA form, the CDR3 reads TGTGCCAGCAGCTTGAAGCATATTGATGGCTACACCTTC. This encodes CASSLKHIDGYTF.

The rearrangement joins TRBV5-1 to TRBJ2-7, with 8 bases matching TRBD1. This CDR3 comprises 17 residues. The V gene end was trimmed by 0 bases and the J gene end by 0 bases; junction bases not matched to a gene: 8. The germline CDR1 and CDR2 sequences are SGHRS and YFSETQ. Here the CDR3 DNA reads TGCGCCAGCAGCTTGGCCTCCGGGACAGGATTCTCCTACGAGCAGTACTTC. This gives the protein CASSLASGTGFSYEQYF. Using reference TRBV5-1 and TRBJ2-7 for the parts outside the CDR3, the full variable domain is KAGVTQTPRYLIKTRGQQVTLSCSPISGHRSVSWYQQTPGQGLQFLFEYFSETQRNKGNFPGRFSGRQFSNSRSEMNVSTLELGDSALYLCASSLASGTGFSYEQYFGPGTRLTVT.

The rearrangement joins TRBV18 to TRBJ1-4, with TRBD1 matching over 7 bases. CDR1 and CDR2 from the germline V gene are KGHSH and LQKENI. CDR3 length: 16 residues. V dropped 6 bases and J dropped 8; count of bases not matched to a gene: 15. DNA of the CDR3: TGTGCCAGCTCGTCATCACAGGGGCGGGCTAGAGAAAAACTGTTTTTT. Its translation: CASSSSQGRAREKLFF. The full variable domain, rest sourced from reference TRBV18 and TRBJ1-4, is NAGVMQNPRHLVRRRGQEARLRCSPMKGHSHVYWYRQLPEEGLKFMVYLQKENIIDESGMPKERFSAEFPKEGPSILRIQQVVRGDSAAYFCASSSSQGRAREKLFFGSGTQLSVL.

The chain uses TRBV5-1 and TRBJ2-2; D unclear. This CDR3 region has 13 residues. The V and J ends lost 1 base and 5 bases respectively, with 6 bases between them. Germline V lookup: CDR1 SGHRS, CDR2 YFSETQ. This CDR3 is CASSLLGTGELFF. The CDR3 nucleotides are TGCGCCAGCAGCTTGCTAGGAACCGGGGAGCTGTTTTTT.

The J gene is TRBJ2-5, the V gene TRBV7-2; TRBD2 is a possible D gene (6 bases). Germline V CDR1 and CDR2: SGHTA, FQGNSA. The CDR3 spans 18 residues. Trimming took off 5 bases at V and 2 bases at J, with 24 bases between the two ends. In nucleotides, the CDR3 is TGTGCCAGCAGCGCACGGACCACTAGCATGGGCAGACAAGAGACCCAGTACTTC. Protein product: CASSARTTSMGRQETQYF. Full variable domain (remainder filled in from reference TRBV7-2 and TRBJ2-5): GAGVSQSPSNKVTEKGKDVELRCDPISGHTALYWYRQSLGQGLEFLIYFQGNSAPDKSGLPSDRFSAERTGGSVSTLTIQRTQQEDSAVYLCASSARTTSMGRQETQYFGPGTRLLVL.

V gene TRBV7-9 combines with J gene TRBJ1-3, with TRBD1 matching 11 bases. The V and J ends lost 5 bases and 0 bases, in that order; junction bases with no gene match: 6. The length of the CDR3 is 17 residues. CDR1 and CDR2 (germline): SEHNR, FQNEAQ (reference sequence). CDR3 bases: TGTGCCAGCAGCCTATACGGGACAGGGGGCTCTGGAAACACCATATATTTT. As protein: CASSLYGTGGSGNTIYF.

The chain couples TRBV18 to TRBJ1-4, with D possibly being TRBD1 (5 bases). The germline V gene has CDR1 KGHSH and CDR2 LQKENI. V was pared by 2 bases and J by 8 bases, with 15 bases between. There are 15 residues in the CDR3. The CDR3 region is CASSPVTGVGEKLFF. The DNA for the CDR3 is TGTGCCAGCTCACCAGTCACAGGAGTTGGGGAAAAACTGTTTTTT.

This clone was found once. The chain recombines TRBV5-6 with TRBJ1-1; possibly TRBD1 for D (5 bases). Germline CDR1 and CDR2: SGHDT and YYEEEE. V lost 2 bases and J 4 bases, leaving 12 bases between the germline ends. This CDR3 is built from 14 residues. The CDR3 DNA follows: TGTGCCAGCAGCTTTAGGGGCGGCTTCACTGAAGCTTTCTTT. As protein: CASSFRGGFTEAFF.

This clone was recorded a few times. The J gene is TRBJ2-7, the V gene TRBV5-4; TRBD1 matches at 9 bases. Germline V lookup: CDR1 SGHNT, CDR2 YYREEE (reference sequence). V dropped 0 bases and J dropped 0; count of bases not matched to a gene: 1. CDR3 length: 15 amino acids. DNA for the CDR3: TGTGCCAGCAGCTTGGGGGACAGGGTCTCCTACGAGCAGTACTTC. It specifies CASSLGDRVSYEQYF.

This chain joins TRBV6-1 and TRBJ1-2; no reliable D call. Germline CDR1 reads MNHNS; CDR2 reads SASEGT. CDR3 length: 14 residues. V shed 2 bases and J shed 4 bases, with 11 bases lying between them. CDR3 loop: CASSEPTWVYGYTF. In nucleotides, the CDR3 is TGTGCCAGCAGTGAACCGACTTGGGTCTATGGCTACACCTTC.

The rearrangement joins TRBV7-3 to TRBJ2-1; TRBD2 matches 8 bases. Germline-derived CDR1 and CDR2 are SGHTA and FQGTGA. V was pared by 5 bases and J by 6 bases, with 12 bases of the junction left unmatched. CDR3 length: 16 residues. The CDR3 DNA reads TGTGCCAGCAGCCCGTACCCCCGCGGGGGGACCAATGAGCAGTTCTTC. Amino acid sequence: CASSPYPRGGTNEQFF. The full variable domain, completed using reference TRBV7-3 and TRBJ2-1, is GAGVSQTPSNKVTEKGKYVELRCDPISGHTALYWYRQSLGQGPEFLIYFQGTGAADDSGLPNDRFFAVRPEGSVSTLKIQRTERGDSAVYLCASSPYPRGGTNEQFFGPGTRLTVL.

The chain combines TRBV5-1 with TRBJ2-7, with TRBD2 matching 9 bases. CDR1 and CDR2 from the germline V gene are SGHRS and YFSETQ. The CDR3 loop spans 16 amino acids. After removal of 4 bases from V and 1 base from J, the junction contained 9 bases not matched to a gene. For the CDR3, the DNA is TGCGCCAGCAGCCGCGGGGGGGGCCCCCCTTCCTACGAGCAGTACTTC. Protein: CASSRGGGPPSYEQYF.